These 27 T cell receptor beta chains originate from one sample sequenced in a study of OX40 agonist ivuxolimab in advanced cancers. The assay was immunoSEQ multiplex PCR, and TCRdb's table has in-frame clones only and misses some. The sample comprises roughly 61,000 clones, 75% to 90% of which are singletons, and more than 3% rests with the top ten. The material sequenced was CD4+ or CD8+ T cells sorted from blood, taken in a trial of the OX40 agonist ivuxolimab. The origin of the receptors is an adult with an advanced solid tumor such as melanoma, head and neck, liver or kidney cancer.

The rearrangement links TRBV5-1 to TRBJ1-3; D is ambiguous. Germline V CDR1 and CDR2: SGHRS, YFSETQ. V was clipped by 0 bases and J by 2 bases, with 9 bases between them. CDR3 length: 15 residues. CDR3 amino acids: CASSLEWGTGNTIYF. The DNA of the CDR3 is TGCGCCAGCAGCTTGGAATGGGGAACTGGAAACACCATATATTTT.

This clone was counted once. J is TRBJ2-7 and V is TRBV28, with D uncertain. Germline values: CDR1 MDHEN, CDR2 SYDVKM. The CDR3 is 13 amino acids. The germline V and J ends were trimmed by 5 bases and 3 bases, with 11 bases remaining between them. CDR3 sequence (DNA): TGTGCCAGCAGTCCCCCGGACGGCTACGAGCAGTACTTC. Protein sequence: CASSPPDGYEQYF.

The chain is built from TRBV28 and TRBJ2-1; 8 bases fit TRBD2. The junction had 8 bases not matched to a gene; V was cut back by 5 bases and J by 5 bases. The CDR3 loop spans 15 amino acids. CDR1 and CDR2 (germline): MDHEN, SYDVKM. The DNA of the CDR3 is TGTGCCAGCAGTCCCTTGGGACTAGACGACAATGAGCAGTTCTTC. This sequence encodes CASSPLGLDDNEQFF.

The chain links TRBV19 to TRBJ1-4, with a weak D call TRBD1 (5 bases). The CDR3 consists of 14 residues. From germline, CDR1 is LNHDA and CDR2 SQIVND (reference sequence). Trimming left V 3 bases short and J 4 bases short, with 9 bases between. The CDR3 coding sequence is TGTGCCAGTAGTATGGGCGGGGGTAATGAAAAACTGTTTTTT. The encoded protein is CASSMGGGNEKLFF.

The chain joins TRBV18 to TRBJ1-1, with unresolved D. CDR1 and CDR2 from the germline V gene are KGHSH and LQKENI. CDR3 size: 13 residues. The V end was cut by 6 bases, the J end by 8 bases, with 16 bases between. The CDR3, as DNA: TGTGCCAGCTCTCCGACGGAGGGCCCCGAAGCTTTCTTT. Translation gives CASSPTEGPEAFF.

The V and J genes are TRBV6-6 and TRBJ2-4, with 10 bases fitting TRBD1. After removal of 6 bases from V and 7 bases from J, the junction contained 9 bases not matched to a gene. The CDR3 has 15 residues. Germline V gene data show CDR1 as MNHNY and CDR2 as SVGAGI (reference sequence). The CDR3 loop reads CASSRPGTGVNIQYF. In DNA, the CDR3 is TGTGCCAGCAGCCGCCCCGGGACAGGGGTGAACATTCAGTACTTC.

This sequence joins TRBV6-6 and TRBJ1-2; D uncertain. Trimming shortened V by 5 bases and J by 4 bases, and 11 bases separated the two germline ends. The CDR3 is 13 residues long. Germline CDR1 is MNHNY and CDR2 is SVGAGI (reference sequence). The CDR3 reads CASSLGLAYGYTF. The CDR3 DNA is TGTGCCAGCAGTCTCGGACTGGCCTATGGCTACACCTTC.

The gene calls are TRBV28 and TRBJ2-5; D assignment may be TRBD1 or TRBD2 (6 bases each). In germline, CDR1 is MDHEN, CDR2 SYDVKM. This CDR3 has 16 amino acids. Trimming stripped 2 bases from V and 5 bases from J, with 18 bases between. CDR3 residues: CASSLGGWGARETQYF. CDR3 nucleotides: TGTGCCAGCAGTTTAGGAGGTTGGGGGGCAAGGGAGACCCAGTACTTC.

The V call is TRBV19, the J call TRBJ1-4; tentative D call: TRBD1 (6 bases). V lost 6 bases, J lost 5 bases, and 16 bases lay in between. CDR3 length: 15 residues. Germline loops: CDR1 LNHDA, CDR2 SQIVND (reference sequence). Written as DNA, the CDR3 is TGTGCCAGTAGCCCATTGGAGGGGGGAAATGAAAAACTGTTTTTT. Its translation is CASSPLEGGNEKLFF.

The chain has TRBV10-3 and TRBJ2-5; 8 nucleotides line up with TRBD1. The trim removed 4 bases at V and 5 bases at J, leaving 6 bases unmatched. The length of the CDR3 is 14 residues. CDR1 is ENHRY, CDR2 SYGVKD, per germline. CDR3 in DNA: TGTGCCATCAGTGGTACAGGGGGTAGGGAGACCCAGTACTTC. Translation: CAISGTGGRETQYF.

This rearrangement joins TRBV19 to TRBJ1-5, with TRBD1 matching 12 bases. CDR1 is LNHDA and CDR2 is SQIVND in the germline V gene (reference sequence). V gave up 5 bases and J gave up 0 bases; unmatched junction bases: 20. The CDR3 contains 22 residues. DNA for the CDR3: TGTGCCAGTAGTTTCCCCCGGGACAGGGGGCGAACCAGGGATTATAGCAATCAGCCCCAGCATTTT. Its translation is CASSFPRDRGRTRDYSNQPQHF.

The chain is built from TRBV29-1 and TRBJ2-2; 7 nucleotides line up with TRBD1. Per the germline V gene, CDR1 is SQVTM and CDR2 is ANQGSEA. The trim removed 6 bases at V and 7 bases at J, leaving 2 bases unmatched. CDR3 length: 11 residues. The chain's CDR3 is CSVQGYGELFF. CDR3 sequence (DNA): TGCAGCGTACAGGGGTACGGGGAGCTGTTTTTT.

V and J are TRBV6-5 and TRBJ2-7, with a weak D call TRBD1 (5 bases). The CDR3 consists of 13 residues. Trimming pared 9 bases from V and 2 bases from J, leaving 14 bases between. Germline V gives CDR1 MNHEY, CDR2 SVGAGI. In DNA, the CDR3 is TGTGCCAGTAGCCTGACAGTTACCTACGAGCAGTACTTC. Protein sequence: CASSLTVTYEQYF.

This clone was seen once. V usage is TRBV6-5 and J usage is TRBJ2-1, with D uncertain. V gave up 6 bases and J gave up 5 bases, with 8 bases separating them. Germline CDR1 reads MNHEY; CDR2 reads SVGAGI. This CDR3 is built from 12 residues. The CDR3 here is CASRRQDNEQFF. Here the CDR3 DNA reads TGTGCCAGCAGAAGACAAGACAATGAGCAGTTCTTC.

This clone was seen a handful of times. The chain couples TRBV19 to TRBJ1-4; D perhaps matches TRBD1 (5 bases). The V end lost 7 bases, the J end lost 7 bases, and 7 bases lay between the germline ends. In germline, CDR1 is LNHDA, CDR2 SQIVND (reference sequence). The CDR3 spans 11 residues. The CDR3 nucleotides are TGTGCCAGTAAAACAGGTGAAAAACTGTTTTTT. It codes for CASKTGEKLFF.

The rearrangement uses TRBV11-2 and TRBJ2-7; D gene ambiguous. CDR3 size: 13 residues. The germline V and J ends were trimmed by 6 bases and 2 bases, with 11 bases remaining between them. The germline V gene encodes CDR1 SGHAT and CDR2 FQNNGV. The CDR3, as DNA: TGTGCCAGCAGACTCTCTGGGGCCTACGAGCAGTACTTC. It specifies CASRLSGAYEQYF.

The rearrangement uses TRBV6-5 and TRBJ2-7, with D perhaps TRBD2 (5 bases). This CDR3 has 16 amino acids. Germline V gives CDR1 MNHEY, CDR2 SVGAGI. Trimming removed 0 bases from V and 6 bases from J, with 18 bases in between. The CDR3 DNA is TGTGCCAGCAGTTACTCGAAATTCGCGGGTGTGGTCGAGCAGTACTTC. This encodes CASSYSKFAGVVEQYF.

The CDR3 sequence: CAISGSGLASNTGELFF. CDR3 nucleotides: TGTGCCATCAGTGGGTCGGGACTAGCGTCAAACACCGGGGAGCTGTTTTTT. The J gene is TRBJ2-2, the V gene TRBV10-3; 10 bases align to TRBD2. Per the germline V gene, CDR1 is ENHRY and CDR2 is SYGVKD. The CDR3 totals 17 residues. After removal of 4 bases from V and 2 bases from J, the junction contained 7 bases not matched to a gene.

Only one count was recorded for this clone. As DNA, the CDR3 is TGTGCCAGCAGCCAACTTAGCGGGGAGCTGTTTTTT. This codes for CASSQLSGELFF. The gene calls are TRBV6-5 and TRBJ2-2; D unresolved. V was shortened by 6 bases and J by 7 bases, with 9 bases between the two germline ends. This CDR3 region has 12 residues. Germline V gene sequence: CDR1 MNHEY, CDR2 SVGAGI.

The chain has TRBV5-1 and TRBJ1-1; D is unresolved. Trimming took 2 bases from V and 4 from J, leaving 9 bases between them. Looked up from germline, CDR1 is SGHRS and CDR2 is YFSETQ. This CDR3 is 13 amino acids long. CDR3 DNA sequence: TGCGCCAGCAGCTTTGTCGATACCACTGAAGCTTTCTTT. This gives the protein CASSFVDTTEAFF.

The chain uses TRBV5-4 and TRBJ2-5, with 8 bases aligning to TRBD1. Germline CDR1 SGHNT, CDR2 YYREEE (reference sequence). The CDR3 runs 15 residues. J gave up 5 bases and V 3 bases, and 9 bases lay outside the gene matches. The DNA of the CDR3 is TGTGCCAGCAGCTCGACAGGGACAGGAGGGGAGACCCAGTACTTC. Encoded protein: CASSSTGTGGETQYF.

CDR3 amino acids: CASSLEGNRGETQYF. CDR3 DNA: TGTGCCAGCAGCTTAGAAGGGAACAGGGGGGAGACCCAGTACTTC. The chain joins TRBV7-9 to TRBJ2-5, with 8 bases that match TRBD1. The CDR3 runs 15 residues. Germline values: CDR1 SEHNR, CDR2 FQNEAQ (reference sequence). Germline trimming cut 1 base from V and 5 bases from J; bases unmatched to any gene: 6.

The gene calls are TRBV4-1 and TRBJ2-1, with D unresolved. Germline V lookup: CDR1 MGHRA, CDR2 YSYEKL. This CDR3 is 13 amino acids long. V gave up 4 bases and J gave up 5 bases, with 9 bases separating them. The chain's CDR3 is CASSLDPDNEQFF. In DNA, the CDR3 is TGCGCCAGCAGCCTGGACCCGGACAATGAGCAGTTCTTC.

This chain uses TRBV11-2 with TRBJ2-2; D perhaps matches TRBD2 (5 bases). Trimming shortened V by 7 bases and J by 5 bases, and 17 bases separated the two germline ends. The CDR3 has 15 residues. Germline CDR1 is SGHAT and CDR2 is FQNNGV. CDR3 DNA sequence: TGTGCCAGCACCAGAACTAGAGCGAGTACCGGGGAGCTGTTTTTT. Translated, it gives CASTRTRASTGELFF.

The chain links TRBV29-1 to TRBJ2-7; 8 nucleotides match TRBD2. There are 12 residues in the CDR3. Germline CDR1 reads SQVTM; CDR2 reads ANQGSEA. V was pared by 6 bases and J by 7 bases, with 8 bases of the junction left unmatched. The CDR3 coding sequence is TGCAGCGTATCGTGGACTAGCACGGAGCAGTACTTC. Protein product: CSVSWTSTEQYF.

This clone was seen a single time. The rearrangement links TRBV27 to TRBJ2-3, with D possibly TRBD2 on 6 matching bases. CDR1 and CDR2 (germline): MNHEY, SMNVEV (reference sequence). Trimming cost V 7 bases and J 0 bases, with 17 bases left between them. The CDR3 has 16 residues. CDR3: CASKSPGATSTDTQYF. For the CDR3, the DNA is TGTGCCAGCAAATCCCCGGGAGCCACCAGCACAGATACGCAGTATTTT.

The chain recombines TRBV5-1 with TRBJ2-2; TRBD1 matches at 7 bases. Unmatched junction bases numbered 5, after V lost 4 bases and J lost 5 bases. Per the germline V gene, CDR1 is SGHRS and CDR2 is YFSETQ. CDR3 length: 14 residues. Here the CDR3 DNA reads TGCGCCAGCAGCCCACAGACAGGGACCGGGGAGCTGTTTTTT. This gives the protein CASSPQTGTGELFF.